Given below is one TCR beta chain in context. Its specificity is not known. Unique molecular identifiers were incorporated into the prepared TCRbeta library. MiXCR, applied by TCRdb to the PCR reads, yields one record per CDR3 protein. Among around 110,000 distinct CDR3 sequences, around a tenth were seen once, and the ten largest hold nearly 35%. The germline V gene has CDR1 SGDLS and CDR2 YYNGEE. There are 14 residues in the CDR3. The V end lost 5 bases, the J end lost 4 bases, and 15 bases lay between the germline ends. This entry belongs to a study of T-cell reconstitution after alpha-beta-depleted transplantation in children. General study results and limits: T-cell counts and diversity at one year following transplant were attributed mainly to newly produced T cells. Reports say that about two months after transplant, the alpha-beta T cells came out of several hundred graft clones that had expanded. Recipient T cells and thymic progenitors that survived gave rise to the high TCRbeta diversity observed at day 60 in some patients.

The chain links TRBV9 to TRBJ1-2; maybe TRBD1 (5 bases). The origin of this receptor is a boy younger than 10 with acute lymphoblastic leukemia, due to receive a stem cell transplant. The sequenced sample was PBMCs, obtained before TCRalphabeta/CD19-depleted stem cell transplant. CDR3 sequence (DNA): TGTGCCAGCAGACCAAGCGACAGTCCCTATGGCTACACCTTC. It translates to CASRPSDSPYGYTF.